This entry features one T cell receptor (beta chain) sequence. The entry originates in a study of cytomegalovirus exposure and HLA in healthy donors. Libraries were prepared by immunoSEQ multiplex PCR; TCRdb keeps only in-frame clonotypes and omits some of them. This repertoire shows about 260,000 clones, less than 95% found once; its top ten account for 3.1%. The CDR3 consists of 13 residues. Germline assignment: CDR1 LNHDA and CDR2 SQIVND (reference sequence). J was trimmed by 5 bases and V by 5 bases; bases with no gene match: 3. The sequence was obtained from a woman younger than 45 in good health and CMV-seronegative. The material sequenced was PBMCs. The V call is TRBV19, the J call TRBJ2-1, with TRBD2 identical over 7 bases. CDR3 in DNA: TGTGCCAGTAGTCCGACTAGCAACAATGAGCAGTTCTTC. This translates into CASSPTSNNEQFF.